These 2 T cell receptor beta chains were all obtained from the same sample, sequenced in a study of blood T cell repertoires in COVID-19. Using immunoSEQ multiplex PCR, the repertoire was profiled, and TCRdb retains in-frame clones only, with some absent. The sample contains some 290,000 clones, about 90% of which appear only once. Sequencing was performed on PBMCs or T cells enriched from blood (not recorded which). Receptors originate from a woman in her 30s who had recovered from COVID-19.

The genes are TRBV7-9 and TRBJ2-1; D possibly corresponds to TRBD2 (5 bases). The V gene's germline CDR1 is SEHNR and CDR2 FQNEAQ (reference sequence). The CDR3 length is 18 residues. The ends were cut back, 5 bases at V and 2 bases at J, with 22 bases in the middle. CDR3 DNA: TGTGCCAGCAGCCCCCCGCTGGGTGGGAGTGGGGCCTACAATGAGCAGTTCTTC. Translation: CASSPPLGGSGAYNEQFF.

The rearrangement joins TRBV20-1 to TRBJ1-5; unclear D gene. The germline gives CDR1 DFQATT, CDR2 SNEGSKA (reference sequence). Trimming removed 3 bases from V and 9 bases from J, with 18 bases in between. The CDR3 runs 14 residues. This chain's CDR3 is CSASDSDILRPQHF. The CDR3 DNA sequence: TGCAGTGCTAGTGATTCCGACATTCTCCGGCCCCAGCATTTT.